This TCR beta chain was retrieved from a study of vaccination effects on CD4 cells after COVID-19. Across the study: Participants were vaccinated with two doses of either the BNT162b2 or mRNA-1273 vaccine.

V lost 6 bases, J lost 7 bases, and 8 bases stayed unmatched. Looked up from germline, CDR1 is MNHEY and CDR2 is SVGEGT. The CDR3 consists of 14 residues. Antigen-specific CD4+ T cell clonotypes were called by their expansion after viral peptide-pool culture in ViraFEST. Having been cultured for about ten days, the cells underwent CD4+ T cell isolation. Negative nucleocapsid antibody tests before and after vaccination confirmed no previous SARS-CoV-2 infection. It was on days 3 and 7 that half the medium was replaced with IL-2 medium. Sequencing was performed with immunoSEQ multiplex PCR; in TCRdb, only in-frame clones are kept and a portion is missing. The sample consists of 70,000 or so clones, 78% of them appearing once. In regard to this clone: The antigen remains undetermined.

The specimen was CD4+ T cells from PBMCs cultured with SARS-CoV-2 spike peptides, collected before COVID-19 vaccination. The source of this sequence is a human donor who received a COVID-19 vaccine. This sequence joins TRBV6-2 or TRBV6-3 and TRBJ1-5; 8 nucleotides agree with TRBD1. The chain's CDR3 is CASSPDRGSQPQHF. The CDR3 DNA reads TGTGCCAGCAGCCCAGACAGGGGCAGCCAGCCCCAGCATTTT.